The 9 T cell receptor beta chains below come from one sample, sequenced in a study of identical twins (dated by TCRdb to the mid-2010s). Library preparation used 5' RACE. Sequencing took place on an Illumina HiSeq 2000. The public reads were run again by TCRdb, first through fastp at Q25 and then through MiXCR, and only productive beta chains were kept. Identical CDR3 protein sequences are pooled into one entry, listed with their most common genes and DNA. The sample records more than 1.5 million distinct CDR3 sequences, around 29% of which are singletons. Together, the top ten hold approximately 0.29% of the sample. Sequenced material: cord blood. The origin of the receptors is a newborn girl in good health.

The CDR3 nucleotides are TGTGCCAGCAGCGTTCCCCTCACAGGGAACACTGAAGCTTTCTTT. Protein product: CASSVPLTGNTEAFF. The chain joins TRBV9 to TRBJ1-1; D possibly corresponds to TRBD1 (5 bases). This CDR3 has 15 residues. Per the germline V gene, CDR1 is SGDLS and CDR2 is YYNGEE. The germline V and J ends were trimmed by 2 bases and 1 base, with 12 bases remaining between them.

The CDR3 coding sequence is TGTGCCACCGGAGCGGGGACTAGCGGGAACCATGAGCAGTTCTTC. It codes for CATGAGTSGNHEQFF. This chain uses TRBV24-1 with TRBJ2-1; 13 bases are shared with TRBD2. The CDR3 spans 15 residues. J lost 8 bases, V lost 9 bases, and 9 bases had no gene match. Looked up from germline, CDR1 is KGHDR and CDR2 is SFDVKD.

V gene TRBV9 combines with J gene TRBJ2-5, with 9 bases that match TRBD2. With 6 bases clipped from V and 4 bases from J, the junction kept 10 bases outside the gene matches. Germline V CDR1 and CDR2: SGDLS, YYNGEE. There are 15 residues in the CDR3. CDR3 in amino acids: CASTPGLARPETQYF. CDR3 in DNA: TGTGCCAGCACCCCGGGACTAGCCAGGCCAGAGACCCAGTACTTC.

V gene TRBV6-1 combines with J gene TRBJ1-1; TRBD1 is a possible D gene (6 bases). V dropped 7 bases and J dropped 6 bases, with 15 bases sitting between them. This CDR3 spans 13 amino acids. Germline assignment: CDR1 MNHNS and CDR2 SASEGT. CDR3 in DNA: TGTGCCAGCACTGGGGACATAAGAGCTGAAGCTTTCTTT. Its protein is CASTGDIRAEAFF.

The V gene is TRBV13, the J gene TRBJ1-2; 7 bases fit TRBD1. Losses at the gene ends were 5 bases for V and 4 bases for J; bases not matched to a gene: 10. The CDR3 totals 15 residues. Looked up from germline, CDR1 is PRHDT and CDR2 is FYEKMQ (reference sequence). This CDR3 is CASSRSAGGFYGYTF. CDR3 nucleotide sequence: TGTGCCAGCAGCCGATCGGCAGGGGGTTTCTATGGCTACACCTTC.

In its sample, this clonotype was seen a few times. The chain carries TRBV2 and TRBJ2-3, with unresolved D. Trimming stripped 1 base from V and 4 bases from J, with 6 bases between. CDR3 length equals 13 residues. Germline values: CDR1 SNHLY, CDR2 FYNNEI. CDR3 in DNA: TGTGCCAGCAGTGAAGGCCCCGCAGATACGCAGTATTTT. As protein: CASSEGPADTQYF.

This clonotype was counted a few times. The chain joins TRBV3-1 to TRBJ2-7, with 10 bases that match TRBD2. The V and J ends lost 4 bases and 7 bases, in that order; junction bases with no gene match: 7. Germline CDR1 reads LGHDT; CDR2 reads YNNKEL (reference sequence). The length of the CDR3 is 14 residues. The CDR3 nucleotides are TGTGCCAGCAGCCGGACTAGCGGCCACAATGAGCAGTACTTC. Its protein is CASSRTSGHNEQYF.

The genes are TRBV7-2 and TRBJ1-2; a possible D gene is TRBD1 (6 bases). This CDR3 contains 15 residues. Germline assignment: CDR1 SGHTA and CDR2 FQGNSA. Between the trimmed V and J ends, which lost 1 base and 4 bases, there was a span of 13 bases. CDR3 in DNA: TGTGCCAGCAGCTTAGTGAGGGGGGACCTCTATGGCTACACCTTC. This encodes CASSLVRGDLYGYTF. Supplemented by reference TRBV7-2 and TRBJ1-2, the full variable domain reads GAGVSQSPSNKVTEKGKDVELRCDPISGHTALYWYRQSLGQGLEFLIYFQGNSAPDKSGLPSDRFSAERTGGSVSTLTIQRTQQEDSAVYLCASSLVRGDLYGYTFGSGTRLTVV.

This clonotype was seen a handful of times. The chain uses TRBV30 and TRBJ2-7, with a weak D call TRBD2 (5 bases). V was pared by 3 bases and J by 0 bases, with 12 bases between. This CDR3 has 14 residues. Germline lookup yields CDR1 GTSNPN and CDR2 SVGIG (reference sequence). As DNA, the CDR3 is TGTGCCTGGAGGCCTAGACTACACTCCTACGAGCAGTACTTC. Translation gives CAWRPRLHSYEQYF.